This T cell receptor beta chain was identified in a study of blood T cell repertoires in COVID-19. In the original workflow: Amplification from reference gene primers served as the basis for estimated nucleated cell counts. TCRdb keeps only in-frame clones here, not all; method: immunoSEQ multiplex PCR. From that table come the V and J calls and clone size; the DNA was used to work out D and trimming. Of about 260,000 clones in the sample, about nine tenths are singletons; the top ten hold approximately 0.9%. Shortly before study entry, within 2 weeks, exposed participants had met a COVID-19 case. The table lists this clone with a few counts. The V end lost 4 bases, the J end lost 1 base, and 7 bases lay between the germline ends. The CDR3 loop spans 13 amino acids. CDR1 is MNHEY and CDR2 is SVGEGT in the germline V gene.

The V gene is TRBV6-2 or TRBV6-3, the J gene TRBJ1-1, with D unresolved. The receptor was derived from a man between 45 and 60 years old who had been exposed to COVID-19. The sample comprised PBMCs or T cells enriched from blood (not recorded which). The CDR3 loop is CASSLRKNTEAFF. DNA of the CDR3: TGTGCCAGCAGTTTGAGGAAGAACACTGAAGCTTTCTTT.